This TCR beta chain was captured by sequencing in a study of blood T cell repertoires in COVID-19. As for the study in general: The samples span acute and convalescent COVID-19 from the United States, Italy and Spain. The analysed material was cDNA or gDNA that came from T cells, B-cell-depleted T cells, or PBMCs.

Original processing methods: Counts of nucleated cells, estimated from reference gene primer amplification, were obtained. TCRdb keeps only in-frame clones here, not all; method: immunoSEQ multiplex PCR. Clone size and V and J calls were adopted from that table, with D and trimming inferred from the DNA. This sample yields hundreds of thousands of clones, of which about 88% are seen a single time; about 4.5% belongs to the top ten. The length of the CDR3 is 13 residues. The ends were cut back, 3 bases at V and 5 bases at J, with 10 bases in the middle. Those who participated ranged in age from about 18 to 95 years and resided in about two dozen US areas.

This receptor was obtained from a woman in her 30s who had been exposed to COVID-19. The sequenced material came from PBMCs or T cells enriched from blood (not recorded which). The chain links TRBV12-3 or TRBV12-4 to TRBJ1-1; D is ambiguous. The CDR3 here is CASSFLGRTEAFF. The CDR3 DNA is TGTGCCAGCAGTTTCTTAGGGAGAACTGAAGCTTTCTTT.